This T cell receptor (beta chain) was obtained from a study of blood T cells in healthy people across ages. Overall study: Template switching picked up about one barcoded beta molecule for each two T cells.

Findings of the study overall: Diversity figures derived from one million T cells were judged to underestimate the true value.

A J-beta primer mix and a sample-barcoded 5' primer were used in a second PCR of about 7 to 12 cycles. MiXCR, run by TCRdb on the 5' RACE reads, gives a single entry per CDR3 protein. The table lists about 700,000 distinct CDR3 sequences, approximately 30% of them singletons. This clonotype has at least ten counts. Its antigen remains unknown. Per sample, extraction of total RNA gave at least 5.5 micrograms in every case. This TCR derives from a woman over 75 in good health. The specimen was blood.

The CDR3 DNA follows: TGCGCCAGCAGCTCAGAGCGGGGGGGCACAGATACGCAGTATTTT. Its protein product is CASSSERGGTDTQYF. The rearrangement uses TRBV5-1 and TRBJ2-3; TRBD2 matches 9 bases. CDR1 SGHRS and CDR2 YFSETQ come from the germline V gene. The CDR3 has 15 residues. Trimming cost V 3 bases and J 1 base; bases outside gene matches: 3.